A selection of T cell receptor beta chains follows, all from one sample in a study of T cells in Graves' hyperthyroidism and ophthalmopathy. TCRdb reprocessed the multiplex PCR reads with MiXCR, giving one entry per CDR3 protein. The sample lists 360,000 or so distinct CDR3 sequences, around 18% occurring once. Source material: blood. All receptors derive from a woman in her 40s with Graves' ophthalmopathy. Each CDR3 is given with its conserved first and last residue. A D gene is named only where the DNA matches it firmly. Size is omitted from some rows. Given values are once, few, many or a class for expanded clones.

clone_size: many; j_call: TRBJ2-5; v_call: TRBV7-2; d_call: -; cdr3_aa: CASSLESRPRATQYF; cdr3_nt: TGTGCCAGCAGCTTAGAGTCCAGGCCAAGAGCGACCCAGTACTTC
clone_size: -; j_call: TRBJ2-5; v_call: TRBV19; d_call: TRBD2; cdr3_aa: CASTKSRGTSGGTQYF; cdr3_nt: TGTGCCAGTACCAAGTCTCGCGGGACTAGCGGTGGGACCCAGTACTTC
clone_size: many; j_call: TRBJ1-3; v_call: TRBV10-3; d_call: -; cdr3_aa: CATAHDAGNTIYF; cdr3_nt: TGTGCCACAGCCCATGACGCTGGAAACACCATATATTTT
clone_size: many; j_call: TRBJ2-3; v_call: TRBV12-3/TRBV12-4; d_call: -; cdr3_aa: CASSFGRVTDTQYF; cdr3_nt: TGTGCCAGCAGTTTCGGGCGAGTCACAGATACGCAGTATTTT
clone_size: many; j_call: TRBJ2-3; v_call: TRBV29-1; d_call: -; cdr3_aa: CSVEGGTDSDTQYF; cdr3_nt: TGCAGCGTTGAAGGCGGGACCGATTCAGATACGCAGTATTTT
clone_size: many; j_call: TRBJ2-5; v_call: TRBV5-1; d_call: TRBD2; cdr3_aa: CASSFDRASGSRETQYF; cdr3_nt: TGCGCCAGCAGCTTCGATCGTGCTAGCGGGAGCCGGGAGACCCAGTACTTC
clone_size: -; j_call: TRBJ1-1; v_call: TRBV6-1; d_call: TRBD1; cdr3_aa: CASSRGQGLSAFF; cdr3_nt: TGTGCCAGCAGTAGGGGACAGGGGTTATCAGCTTTCTTT
clone_size: few; j_call: TRBJ2-6; v_call: TRBV7-8; d_call: -; cdr3_aa: CASSFPGMRISGANVLTF; cdr3_nt: TGTGCCAGCAGCTTCCCCGGAATGAGGATCTCTGGGGCCAACGTCCTGACTTTC
clone_size: -; j_call: TRBJ2-5; v_call: TRBV7-2; d_call: -; cdr3_aa: CATGVQETQYF; cdr3_nt: TGTGCCACCGGTGTACAAGAGACCCAGTACTTC
clone_size: many; j_call: TRBJ2-5; v_call: TRBV12-3/TRBV12-4; d_call: TRBD1; cdr3_aa: CASNRGQGGTQYF; cdr3_nt: TGTGCCAGCAATCGAGGACAGGGGGGGACCCAGTACTTC
clone_size: many; j_call: TRBJ1-3; v_call: TRBV6-1; d_call: TRBD1; cdr3_aa: CASSELQGVFLRF; cdr3_nt: TGTGCCAGCAGTGAATTACAGGGGGTTTTTCTCCGGTTT
clone_size: many; j_call: TRBJ2-7; v_call: TRBV4-2; d_call: -; cdr3_aa: CASSQVKTTYEQYF; cdr3_nt: TGTGCCAGCAGCCAAGTTAAGACTACCTACGAGCAGTACTTC
clone_size: -; j_call: TRBJ2-7; v_call: TRBV2; d_call: TRBD2; cdr3_aa: CASTSGLYEQYF; cdr3_nt: TGTGCCAGCACTAGCGGACTCTACGAGCAGTACTTC
clone_size: few; j_call: TRBJ2-7; v_call: TRBV6-1; d_call: -; cdr3_aa: CASRSRDHYEQYF; cdr3_nt: TGTGCCAGCAGGAGCCGGGATCACTACGAGCAGTACTTC
clone_size: many; j_call: TRBJ2-7; v_call: TRBV19; d_call: TRBD2; cdr3_aa: CASSSTLSGGRNEQYF; cdr3_nt: TGTGCCAGTAGTTCCACCCTGTCTGGCGGGAGGAACGAGCAGTACTTC
clone_size: few; j_call: TRBJ1-1; v_call: TRBV6-2/TRBV6-3; d_call: TRBD1; cdr3_aa: CASSYSIGTGQNTEAFF; cdr3_nt: TGTGCCAGCAGTTACTCCATAGGGACAGGACAGAACACTGAAGCTTTCTTT
clone_size: many; j_call: TRBJ1-2; v_call: TRBV11-2; d_call: -; cdr3_aa: CASKPTESYGYTF; cdr3_nt: TGTGCCAGCAAACCGACAGAGTCCTATGGCTACACCTTC
clone_size: -; j_call: TRBJ1-5; v_call: TRBV6-2/TRBV6-3; d_call: TRBD1; cdr3_aa: CASSYSRGRGNQPQHF; cdr3_nt: TGTGCCAGCAGTTACTCGAGAGGCAGGGGGAATCAGCCCCAGCATTTT
clone_size: many; j_call: TRBJ1-5; v_call: TRBV28; d_call: -; cdr3_aa: CASSPPDRTNQPQHF; cdr3_nt: TGTGCCAGCAGTCCGCCAGATAGGACAAATCAGCCCCAGCATTTT
clone_size: -; j_call: TRBJ1-1; v_call: TRBV12-3/TRBV12-4; d_call: -; cdr3_aa: CASNKEMNTEACF; cdr3_nt: TGTGCCAGCAACAAGGAGATGAACACTGAAGCTTGCTTT
clone_size: many; j_call: TRBJ2-7; v_call: TRBV28; d_call: -; cdr3_aa: CASSPPYLGRNEQYF; cdr3_nt: TGTGCCAGCAGCCCGCCATATCTGGGGAGGAACGAGCAGTACTTC
clone_size: many; j_call: TRBJ2-7; v_call: TRBV11-1; d_call: -; cdr3_aa: CASSLSYRNEADYEQYF; cdr3_nt: TGTGCCAGCAGCTTATCATACAGGAACGAGGCCGACTACGAGCAGTACTTC
clone_size: -; j_call: TRBJ1-2; v_call: TRBV3-1; d_call: -; cdr3_aa: CASSQDFQGARHGYTF; cdr3_nt: TGTGCCAGCAGCCAAGACTTCCAAGGGGCGAGGCATGGCTACACCTTC
clone_size: many; j_call: TRBJ1-2; v_call: TRBV5-1; d_call: -; cdr3_aa: CASSRGTAISYGYTF; cdr3_nt: TGCGCCAGCAGCCGAGGGACCGCCATAAGCTATGGCTACACCTTC
clone_size: many; j_call: TRBJ2-2; v_call: TRBV14; d_call: -; cdr3_aa: CASSPNRVLLFF; cdr3_nt: TGTGCCAGCAGCCCCAACAGGGTGTTACTGTTTTTT
clone_size: many; j_call: TRBJ1-2; v_call: TRBV6-5; d_call: -; cdr3_aa: CASSYSGLAGRGDGYTF; cdr3_nt: TGTGCCAGCAGTTACTCGGGTTTGGCGGGACGGGGGGATGGCTACACCTTC
clone_size: many; j_call: TRBJ1-1; v_call: TRBV6-1; d_call: -; cdr3_aa: CAANRGGIGAEAFF; cdr3_nt: TGTGCCGCCAACCGGGGGGGAATCGGGGCTGAAGCTTTCTTT
clone_size: many; j_call: TRBJ2-7; v_call: TRBV18; d_call: TRBD2; cdr3_aa: CASSRLAGVYEQYF; cdr3_nt: TGTGCCAGCTCACGACTAGCGGGAGTCTACGAGCAGTACTTC
clone_size: many; j_call: TRBJ2-7; v_call: TRBV6-5; d_call: -; cdr3_aa: CASRGIQGAYGQYF; cdr3_nt: TGTGCCAGCAGGGGGATTCAAGGCGCCTACGGGCAGTACTTC
clone_size: -; j_call: TRBJ2-7; v_call: TRBV11-2; d_call: TRBD1; cdr3_aa: CASSLGTGFYEQYF; cdr3_nt: TGTGCCAGCAGCTTGGGGACAGGCTTCTACGAGCAGTACTTC
clone_size: many; j_call: TRBJ1-5; v_call: TRBV20-1; d_call: -; cdr3_aa: CSASPQGSNQPQHF; cdr3_nt: TGCAGTGCGAGTCCCCAGGGATCCAATCAGCCCCAGCATTTT
clone_size: once; j_call: TRBJ2-7; v_call: TRBV12-3/TRBV12-4; d_call: -; cdr3_aa: CASSFRLLNSYEQSF; cdr3_nt: TGTGCCAGCAGTTTTCGCCTACTGAATTCCTACGAGCAGTCCTTC
clone_size: many; j_call: TRBJ1-3; v_call: TRBV6-4; d_call: TRBD1; cdr3_aa: CASRTTGAVPGGNTIYF; cdr3_nt: TGTGCCAGCAGGACCACAGGGGCCGTTCCGGGTGGAAACACCATATATTTT
clone_size: many; j_call: TRBJ2-7; v_call: TRBV12-3/TRBV12-4; d_call: -; cdr3_aa: CASSSDREDPYEQYF; cdr3_nt: TGTGCCAGCAGCAGTGACAGGGAGGATCCCTACGAGCAGTACTTC
clone_size: few; j_call: TRBJ2-7; v_call: TRBV13; d_call: -; cdr3_aa: CASSQQGKDEQYF; cdr3_nt: TGTGCCAGCAGCCAACAGGGTAAAGACGAGCAGTACTTC